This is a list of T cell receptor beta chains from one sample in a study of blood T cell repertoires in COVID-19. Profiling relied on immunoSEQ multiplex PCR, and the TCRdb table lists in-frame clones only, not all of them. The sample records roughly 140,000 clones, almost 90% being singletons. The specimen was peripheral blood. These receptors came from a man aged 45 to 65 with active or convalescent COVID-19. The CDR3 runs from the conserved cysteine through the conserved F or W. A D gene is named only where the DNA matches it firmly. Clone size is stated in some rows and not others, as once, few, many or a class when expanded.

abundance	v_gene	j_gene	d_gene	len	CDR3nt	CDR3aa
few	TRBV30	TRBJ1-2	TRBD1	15	TGTGCCTGGAGGCCCGGGACAGGGGGCCTCTATGGCTACACCTTC	CAWRPGTGGLYGYTF
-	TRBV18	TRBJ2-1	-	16	TGTGCCAGCTCACAATACTCTAGCAGGACCTACAATGAGCAGTTCTTC	CASSQYSSRTYNEQFF
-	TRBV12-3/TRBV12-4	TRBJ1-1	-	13	TGTGCCAGCAGCTTTAACCAAGGCACTAGAGGTTTCTTT	CASSFNQGTRGFF
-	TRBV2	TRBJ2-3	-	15	TGTGCCAGCAGGAGGACAGGGACTAACACAGATACGCAGTATTTT	CASRRTGTNTDTQYF
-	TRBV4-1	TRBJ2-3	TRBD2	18	TGCGCCAGCAGCCAAGATGATCGGGGACTAGCGGGAGGAGATACGCAGTATTTT	CASSQDDRGLAGGDTQYF
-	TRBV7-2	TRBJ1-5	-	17	TGTGCCAGCAGCCGGGGGGTTTACTCAGGCAGCAATCAGCCCCAGCATTTT	CASSRGVYSGSNQPQHF
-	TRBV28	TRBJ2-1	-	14	TGTGCCAGCAGTCTACTTAGCTCCTACAATGAGCAGTTCTTC	CASSLLSSYNEQFF
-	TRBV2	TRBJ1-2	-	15	TGTGCCAGCAGTGTGGGGACAAGTCAGTGGTACGGCTACACCTTC	CASSVGTSQWYGYTF
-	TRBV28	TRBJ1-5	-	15	TGTGCCAGCAGCTTCACAGGCCCAAGCAATCAGCCCCAGCATTTT	CASSFTGPSNQPQHF
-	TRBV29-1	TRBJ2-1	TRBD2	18	TGCAGCGTTGAAGGTGGGGGTGGAAGACTAGCGGTATACAATGAGCAGTTCTTC	CSVEGGGGRLAVYNEQFF
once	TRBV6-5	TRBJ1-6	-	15	TGTGCCAGCAGCCCGCGGGCAGGGGTAAATTCACCCCTCCACTTT	CASSPRAGVNSPLHF
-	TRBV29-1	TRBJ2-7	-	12	TGCAGCCACTCATCGGGAGTAGGGGAGCAGTACTTC	CSHSSGVGEQYF
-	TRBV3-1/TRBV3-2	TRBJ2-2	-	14	TGTGCCAGCAGCCAAGTTGGCGGGACCGGGGAGCTGTTTTTT	CASSQVGGTGELFF
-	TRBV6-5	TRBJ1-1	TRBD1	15	TGTGCCAGCAGTCCTTGGCAGGGGGGATCCACTGAAGCTTTCTTT	CASSPWQGGSTEAFF
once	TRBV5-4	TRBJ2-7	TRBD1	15	TGTGCCAGCAGCGACGCGACAGGGGGCTATAGAGAGCAGTACTTC	CASSDATGGYREQYF
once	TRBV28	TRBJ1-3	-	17	TGTGCCAGCAGGACGACTCGTTGGGGGACAACTGGAAACACCATATATTTT	CASRTTRWGTTGNTIYF
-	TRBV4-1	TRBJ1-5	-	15	TGCGCCAGCAGCCGATCAACGGGGGGACCAGCGTCCCAGCATTTT	CASSRSTGGPASQHF
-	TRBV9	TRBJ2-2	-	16	TGTGCCAGCAGCCTAGACAGGATCGCGAACACCGGGGAGCTGTTTTTT	CASSLDRIANTGELFF
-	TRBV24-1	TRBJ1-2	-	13	TGTGCCACCAGTGATTTGGTGGGACTTAACCACACCTTC	CATSDLVGLNHTF
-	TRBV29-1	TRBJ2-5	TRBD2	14	TGCAGCGTTGAAGTTAGGGAGGGGACAGAGACCCAGTACTTC	CSVEVREGTETQYF
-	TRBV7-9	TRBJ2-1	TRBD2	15	TGTGCCAGCAGCTTGACTAGCGGGAGAAGCAATGAGCAGTTCTTC	CASSLTSGRSNEQFF
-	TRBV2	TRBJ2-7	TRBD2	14	TGTGCCAGCACCCTAGCGGGAGGGACCTACGAGCAGTACTTC	CASTLAGGTYEQYF
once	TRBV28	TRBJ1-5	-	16	TGTGCCAGCAGTTTATTGCAGGTATATAGCAATCAGCCCCAGCATTTT	CASSLLQVYSNQPQHF
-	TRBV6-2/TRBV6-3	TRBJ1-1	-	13	TGTGCCAGCAGTGGCCAGGGTATCACTGAAGCTTTCTTT	CASSGQGITEAFF
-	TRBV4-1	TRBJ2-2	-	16	TGCGCCAGCAGCCCTTCGCGGCTAGCGAACACCGGGGAGCTGTTTTTT	CASSPSRLANTGELFF
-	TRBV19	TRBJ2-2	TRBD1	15	TGTGCCAGTACCCGGACAGGGGGCATCGCCGGGGAGCTGTTTTTT	CASTRTGGIAGELFF
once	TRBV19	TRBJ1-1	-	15	TGTGCCAGTAGTAGGAGTATCAACGCGGGCACTGAAGCTTTCTTT	CASSRSINAGTEAFF
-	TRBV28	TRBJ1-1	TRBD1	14	TGTGCCAGCAGTGCGCGGGGACAGCTAGTACAAGCTTTCTTT	CASSARGQLVQAFF
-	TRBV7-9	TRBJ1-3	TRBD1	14	TGTGCCAGCAGCCCCGACAGGGCTAAAAACACCATATATTTT	CASSPDRAKNTIYF
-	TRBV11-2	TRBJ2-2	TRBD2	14	TGTGCCAGCAGCACGCTAGCGGGAACCGGGGAGCTGTTTTTT	CASSTLAGTGELFF
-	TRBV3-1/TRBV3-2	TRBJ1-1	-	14	TGTGCCAGCAGCCAAGGCATCTGGGGGGCTGAAGCTTTCTTT	CASSQGIWGAEAFF
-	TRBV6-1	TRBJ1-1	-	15	TGTGCCAGCAGTGAGCAGGTTCTAATGAACACTGAAGCTTTCTTT	CASSEQVLMNTEAFF
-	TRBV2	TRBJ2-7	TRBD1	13	TGTGCCAGCGAGACCGGGACAGGGTTCGAGCAGTACTTC	CASETGTGFEQYF